This is a list of T cell receptor beta chains from one sample in a study of T cell repertoires in cytomegalovirus infection. TCRdb analysed the reads with MiXCR anew, one entry per CDR3 protein. The sample has roughly 45,000 distinct CDR3 sequences, about 20% seen once; the top ten hold approximately 17%. These receptors lack a known antigen. Sequenced input: PBMCs, sequenced either directly or after in vitro stimulation (not recorded which). The receptor set was obtained from a human donor in good health (CMV status not recorded). Some clones in this sample may be carry-over from other donors' samples. CDR3s leave out the opening cysteine and the closing phenylalanine or tryptophan.

>TRBV27|TRBJ2-1
ASSFPGALPNEQF
>TRBV7-6|TRBJ2-3
ASSKTGLAGPDTQY
>TRBV6-5|TRBJ2-7
ASSYYPSGGEYEQY
>TRBV12-3/TRBV12-4|TRBJ2-3
ASSLRLAGGATQY
>TRBV25-1|TRBJ2-3
ASSPPWTSEKGDTQY
>TRBV7-9|TRBJ1-2
ASSLEGTGYT
>TRBV12-3/TRBV12-4|TRBJ2-7
ASNSLGNQGEQY
>TRBV28|TRBJ2-4
ASRGWEGKNIQY
>TRBV15|TRBJ2-1
ATSRVAGEEQF
>TRBV12-3/TRBV12-4|TRBJ2-1
ASSPDRSSYNEQF
>TRBV6-5|TRBJ2-3
ASSYLSVSDTQY
>TRBV6-1|TRBJ1-4
ASRRGWTNERLF
>TRBV10-3|TRBJ1-2
AISEQGNYGYT
>TRBV28|TRBJ1-6
ASTTPGASYNSPLH
>TRBV6-6|TRBJ1-5
ASSYSNRNQPQH
>TRBV7-2|TRBJ2-1
ASRAGLAPNEQF
>TRBV3-1|TRBJ2-1
ASSQGGHNEQF
>TRBV6-1|TRBJ1-1
ASRRQGWKNTEAF